The 15 T cell receptor beta chains below come from one sample, sequenced in a study of T cells in women clearing cervical HPV infection. Produced via immunoSEQ multiplex PCR; TCRdb's table is partial and in-frame only. The sample table sets out about 40,000 clones. Specimen: blood buffy coat. The receptors derive from a woman aged 18 to 75 with a cervical HPV16 infection that either progressed to CIN3+ or cleared (not recorded which).

Note on this clone: The CDR3 is cut off 3 residues early in the read; its end comes from the germline J gene. This sequence joins TRBV10-1 and TRBJ2-1; no clear D gene. This CDR3 spans 16 amino acids. The V gene's germline CDR1 is WNHNN and CDR2 SYGVQD (reference sequence). Between the trimmed V and J ends, which lost 0 bases and 0 bases, there was a span of 9 bases. CDR3 DNA (partial): TGCGCCAGCAGTGAGTCGATTAGTAGCTCCTACAATGAG. Translated, it gives CASSESISSSYNE. The entire CDR3 protein reads CASSESISSSYNEQFF.

CDR3 DNA, as far as it was read: TGTGCCAGCTCACCACAGGGGGCCCTATCGAACACCGGGGAG. Translated: CASSPQGALSNTGE. The whole CDR3 sequence reads CASSPQGALSNTGELFF. This chain uses TRBV18 with TRBJ2-2; 7 bases are shared with TRBD1. The missing CDR3 end, 3 residues past where the read stops, is filled in from the germline J gene. Germline trimming cut 1 base from V and 0 bases from J; bases unmatched to any gene: 5. The CDR3 is 17 amino acids. From germline, CDR1 is KGHSH and CDR2 LQKENI.

About this clone itself: The sequence runs out 3 residues before the end of the CDR3; the remainder is reconstructed from the germline J gene. This chain joins TRBV7-9 and TRBJ2-7; the match to TRBD1 covers 9 bases. The junction had 6 bases not matched to a gene; V was cut back by 3 bases and J by 6 bases. This CDR3 spans 14 amino acids. Germline lookup yields CDR1 SEHNR and CDR2 FQNEAQ (reference sequence). CDR3 residues: CASSFSGTGFEQYF. The CDR3 bases that were read are TGTGCCAGCAGCTTCTCCGGGACAGGGTTCGAG.

In regard to this clone: Read coverage stops 3 residues before the CDR3 terminus; the germline J gene supplies the remainder. The chain has TRBV2 and TRBJ2-1; a weak D match, TRBD2 (5 bases). Per germline, CDR1 SNHLY and CDR2 FYNNEI. The CDR3 length is 14 residues. The ends were cut back, 8 bases at V and 0 bases at J, with 11 bases in the middle. The CDR3 reads CASHETTSYNEQFF. The DNA read from the CDR3 is TGTGCCAGCCACGAGACTACCTCCTACAATGAG.

On this clone itself: The read terminates 3 residues before the CDR3 end, so the remaining end is supplied by the germline J gene. The chain joins TRBV28 to TRBJ2-7; a weak D match, TRBD2 (5 bases). The CDR3 consists of 13 residues. CDR1 MDHEN and CDR2 SYDVKM come from the germline V gene. The V end was cut by 9 bases, the J end by 5 bases, with 17 bases between. Here the CDR3 reads CASSTLGADEQYF. Incomplete CDR3 DNA: TGTGCCAGTTCTACACTAGGAGCGGACGAG.

Comments on this clone: The sequenced fragment ends 3 residues before the CDR3 boundary, so the rest is inferred from the germline J gene. The chain is built from TRBV30 and TRBJ1-2, with D possibly TRBD1 on 5 matching bases. In germline, CDR1 is GTSNPN, CDR2 SVGIG (reference sequence). This CDR3 contains 15 residues. The chain's CDR3 is CAWSPNSGAGYDYTF. Partial CDR3 DNA: TGTGCCTGGAGTCCAAATAGCGGGGCTGGTTACGAC.

A word on this clone: The read comes to an end 3 residues before the CDR3 does, leaving the germline J gene to fill in the end. J is TRBJ2-4 and V is TRBV13; D is uncertain. CDR3 size: 14 residues. Per the germline V gene, CDR1 is PRHDT and CDR2 is FYEKMQ (reference sequence). V lost 4 bases to trimming and J lost 7 bases, with 14 bases between them. CDR3 loop: CASSSQSTWNIQYF. CDR3 DNA, as far as it was read: TGTGCCAGCAGCTCCCAATCGACTTGGAACATT.

Incomplete CDR3 DNA: TGTGCCAGCAGCTTGGATGAGGAAGAGACC. Its protein product is CASSLDEEET. The whole CDR3 protein reads CASSLDEEETQYF. The rearrangement links TRBV5-6 to TRBJ2-5; D uncertain. The CDR3 goes on 3 residues after the read ends, and that part is filled in from the germline J gene. CDR3 length equals 13 residues. Germline V gene lookup returns CDR1 SGHDT and CDR2 YYEEEE. V was cut by 0 bases and J by 3 bases, with 6 bases left in between. The whole variable domain, remainder taken from reference TRBV5-6 and TRBJ2-5, is DAGVTQSPTHLIKTRGQQVTLRCSPKSGHDTVSWYQQALGQGPQFIFQYYEEEERQRGNFPDRFSGHQFPNYSSELNVNALLLGDSALYLCASSLDEEETQYFGPGTRLLVL.

Here the CDR3 reads CASTTQGARDTEAFF. Incomplete CDR3 DNA: TGTGCCAGCACTACCCAAGGGGCTAGGGACACTGAA. The chain is built from TRBV6-2 or TRBV6-3 and TRBJ1-1, with D perhaps matching TRBD1 (5 bases). The CDR3 goes on 3 residues after the read ends, and that part is filled in from the germline J gene. This CDR3 comprises 15 residues. With 7 bases removed from V and 3 bases from J, the gap between germline ends came to 18 bases. CDR1 is MNHEY and CDR2 is SVGEGT in the germline V gene.

A word on this clone: The sequence runs out 3 residues before the end of the CDR3; the remainder is reconstructed from the germline J gene. The rearrangement uses TRBV19 and TRBJ1-2; 7 positions match TRBD1. This CDR3 contains 15 residues. The germline CDR1 and CDR2 sequences are LNHDA and SQIVND (reference sequence). The CDR3 DNA, read in part, is TGTGCCAGTAGTATGGGGAGCAGGGGGTACTACGAC. It translates to CASSMGSRGYYD. The full CDR3 sequence reads CASSMGSRGYYDYTF.

A note on this clone: The read stops 3 residues short of the end of the CDR3; the missing end is completed from the germline J gene. The rearrangement uses TRBV29-1 and TRBJ1-2; TRBD1 might be the D (5 bases). The germline CDR1 and CDR2 sequences are SQVTM and ANQGSEA. There are 14 residues in the CDR3. The CDR3 region is CSVEVGDRGYDYTF. The CDR3 DNA, read in part, is TGCAGCGTTGAAGTTGGTGATAGGGGCTACGAC.

Turning to this clone: The CDR3 is cut off 3 residues early in the read; its end comes from the germline J gene. The chain carries TRBV18 and TRBJ1-5; D may be TRBD1 (6 bases). The V gene lost 3 bases and the J gene lost 9 bases, with 15 bases spanning the gap. The germline CDR1 and CDR2 sequences are KGHSH and LQKENI. CDR3 length equals 14 residues. CDR3 bases read: TGTGCCAGCTCACCGGACAGTACGGATTTGCCC. This translates into CASSPDSTDLP. The whole CDR3 is CASSPDSTDLPQHF.

As to this clone: With the read ending 3 residues before the CDR3 end, the germline J gene is used to fill in that end. The gene calls are TRBV6-1 and TRBJ1-2; the D gene is possibly TRBD1 (5 bases). This CDR3 is built from 15 residues. Germline lookup yields CDR1 MNHNS and CDR2 SASEGT. V was shortened by 2 bases and J by 4 bases, with 14 bases between the two germline ends. The covered CDR3 bases are TGTGCCAGCAGTGAACCTGCGGCAGGGTTCTATGGC. It translates to CASSEPAAGFYG. The whole CDR3 region reads CASSEPAAGFYGYTF.

Turning to this clone: The read falls 3 residues short of the CDR3 end, and the missing part is taken from the germline J gene. The chain joins TRBV18 to TRBJ2-3; the match to TRBD2 covers 7 bases. Germline V lookup: CDR1 KGHSH, CDR2 LQKENI. This CDR3 spans 15 amino acids. The covered CDR3 bases are TGTGCCAGCTCACCCCAGGGAGGGGCGCAGGAGACG. This sequence encodes CASSPQGGAQET. In full, the CDR3 reads CASSPQGGAQETQYF.

On this clone itself: The read terminates 3 residues before the CDR3 end, so the remaining end is supplied by the germline J gene. This chain connects TRBV19 to TRBJ2-1, with 9 bases lining up with TRBD2. The CDR3 runs to 15 residues. Germline V gene sequence: CDR1 LNHDA, CDR2 SQIVND (reference sequence). The trim removed 8 bases at V and 0 bases at J, leaving 5 bases unmatched. The sequenced part of the CDR3 DNA is TGTGCCAGTCAGACTAGCGGCTCCTCCTACAATGAG. Amino acids: CASQTSGSSYNE. The CDR3 as a whole reads CASQTSGSSYNEQFF.